This T cell receptor beta chain was found in a study of shared clonotypes between healthy human individuals (dated by TCRdb to about 2020). Study-wide context: The cohort included three men and a couple of women between 18 and 49 years of age. Between about 0.94 and 8.9 billion PBMCs per donor were obtained by leukapheresis. Libraries were prepared and TCR repertoires were sequenced by different laboratories using diverse techniques, in order to increase sequencing depth and limit assay-specific biases. To estimate repertoire size and how much clonotype sharing occurs between individuals, the study deeply sequenced the blood TCR repertoires of several healthy adults. For each donor, CD4 naive and CD4 memory were each run on three plates, CD8 naive on two plates, and CD8 memory on one plate. Overall results and qualifications from the work: Sampling was restricted to blood, and TCR repertoires in tissues likely differ from the TCR repertoires found in blood. Pairwise subsampling indicated that sequencing depth was expected to affect the degree of clonotype sharing among donors. The genetic and exposure-history diversity represented was limited by the small number of donors. Rarefaction of sorted-subset datasets indicated incomplete sequencing despite the large sequencing depth. When four donors were compared, the shared fraction of clonotypes was 5% to 6.5% for naive CD4, approximately 3.3% for naive CD8, 2% to 2.5% for memory CD4, and 0.35% to 0.4% for memory CD8. Higher generation probabilities were observed for clonotypes shared by all four sorted-subset donors than for non-shared clonotypes. Larger estimated clonotype richness was generally found for naive subsets than for memory subsets.

TCR CDR3 regions were amplified from genomic DNA by multiplex PCR using the deep immunoSEQ assay. For each cell subset, the extracted genomic DNA was distributed evenly across all wells of several immunoSEQ 96-well plates, and each plate served as one replicate. For sorted subsets, around 200 ng genomic DNA, equal to tens of thousands of T cell genomes, was loaded into each replicate PCR. The purified libraries were quantified using a Qubit 3.0 fluorometer, sized with a Bioanalyzer 2100, and then quantified again using the KAPA Library Quantification kit. Each immunoSEQ 96-well plate was sequenced on its own single-read 150-cycle Illumina NextSeq 550 flow cell. The authors' pipeline ran thus. Because the immunoSEQ output held only junctional sequences and lacked quality scores, the filtering could not match the filtering applied to full-length reads. To assign V/J genes and CDR3, sequences were annotated against IMGT germline references using PyIR, a Python wrapper for IgBLAST v1.9. Reads were removed for weak V/J assignments (E-value above 1e-6), missing CDR3, stop codons, out-of-frame junctions, or ambiguous translated residues. V3J clonotypes were defined by identical inferred V gene, J gene, and CDR3 amino acid sequence. Percentage overlap between repertoires was computed as shared unique clonotypes divided by the size of the smaller repertoire. Repertoire richness was assessed with RTK rarefaction, the Chao1 estimator, and Recon v2.1 estimates of unobserved clonotypes. OLGA was used to compute generation probabilities for all TCRbeta clonotypes that the gDNA method yielded from a few donors. TCRdb holds this immuneACCESS table with in-frame rearrangements only. Some clones are missing; in checked studies, unresolved V genes explain under half, and the rest has no known cause. V, J and clone size are taken as reported in that table, and D and trimming were inferred from the DNA itself. Present in this sample are about 2.3 million clones, around 92% of which were seen just once. The top ten constitute 0.37% of the sample.

Donors were healthy HIV-negative adults with no recently reported acute infections or vaccinations. Every donor was a Caucasian adult living in Nashville, Tennessee, USA. CD4+ T cells were enriched by magnetic negative selection; naive cells were then positively selected on CD45RA, and the negative fraction formed the memory subset. Blood was obtained by leukapheresis, after which PBMCs were separated by Ficoll-Histopaque density gradient centrifugation and cryopreserved in liquid nitrogen vapor phase. Analytical flow cytometry was used to check the purity and quantity of every magnetically sorted T cell population. Each sorted fraction had its genomic DNA isolated and then quantified by UV absorbance on a Nanodrop 2000c. CDR1 and CDR2 are read off the germline V gene as SGDLS and YYNGEE. From V the trimming removes 5 bases and from J it removes 6 bases, while the gene matches leave 4 bases of the junction unaccounted for. From its cysteine to its phenylalanine, the CDR3 spans 14 amino acids. Of the read, only the CDR3 DNA is kept; its 42 bases are in frame from base 1.

A word on this clone: Its recognized antigen is unknown. Base qualities were left out, and no much larger clone turns up one base away.

The specimen sequenced was naive CD4+ T cells from PBMCs. The meaning of the sample's cell subset or site label: CD45RA+ positively selected. The origin of this receptor is a young man in good health. Some clones in this sample may be carry-over from other donors' samples. This chain is built from TRBV9 and TRBJ2-1, with 11 bases in between that match TRBD2. In nucleotide form, the sequence is TGTGCCAGCAGTGCAACTAGCGGGAGCAATGAGCAGTTCTTC. Its translation is CASSATSGSNEQFF.